This TCR beta chain was sequenced during a study of T cells in localized non-small cell lung cancer. Study results and caveats: Tumor trailed uninvolved adjacent lung in T cell clonality, which peaked there. Heterogeneity is still possible, as just one tumor region was sequenced. Across samples, adjacent lung featured a median roughly 60 of the top 100 tumor clones. An association was observed between higher blood T cell density and longer overall survival.

V was trimmed by 7 bases and J by 5 bases, leaving 14 bases between them. This CDR3 is 13 amino acids long. The germline CDR1 and CDR2 sequences are PRHDT and FYEKMQ (reference sequence). Profiled with immunoSEQ multiplex PCR; TCRdb holds only in-frame clones, not every one. The sample carries nearly 25,000 clones, around 88% recorded once. Worth noting for this clone: Its cognate antigen is unknown.

The material sequenced was peripheral blood, taken before any cancer treatment. The TCR was taken from a male donor at least 60 years old with stage II squamous cell lung carcinoma. The rearrangement uses TRBV13 and TRBJ1-1; the D is unclear. The CDR3 DNA is TGTGCCAGCACCGCGGGCCCCGGGACTGAAGCTTTCTTT. Translated, it gives CASTAGPGTEAFF.